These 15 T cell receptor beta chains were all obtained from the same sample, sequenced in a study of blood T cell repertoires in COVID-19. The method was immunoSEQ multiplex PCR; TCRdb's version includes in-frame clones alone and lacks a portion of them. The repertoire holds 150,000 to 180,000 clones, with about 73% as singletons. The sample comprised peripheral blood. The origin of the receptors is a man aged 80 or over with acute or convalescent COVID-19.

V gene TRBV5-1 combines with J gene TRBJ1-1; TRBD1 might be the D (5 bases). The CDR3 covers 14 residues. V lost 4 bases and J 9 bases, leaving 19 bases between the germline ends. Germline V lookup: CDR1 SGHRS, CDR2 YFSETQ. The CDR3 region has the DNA TGCGCCAGCAGCCATGGGTTGGAGGGGTATCAAGCTTTCTTT. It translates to CASSHGLEGYQAFF. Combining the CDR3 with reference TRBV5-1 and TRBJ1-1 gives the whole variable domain KAGVTQTPRYLIKTRGQQVTLSCSPISGHRSVSWYQQTPGQGLQFLFEYFSETQRNKGNFPGRFSGRQFSNSRSEMNVSTLELGDSALYLCASSHGLEGYQAFFGQGTRLTVV.

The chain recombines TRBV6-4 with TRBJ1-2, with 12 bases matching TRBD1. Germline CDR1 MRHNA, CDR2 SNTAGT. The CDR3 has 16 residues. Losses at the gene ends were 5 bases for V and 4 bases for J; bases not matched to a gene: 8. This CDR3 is CASSPSGTGGFYGYTF. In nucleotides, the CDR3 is TGTGCCAGCAGTCCATCCGGGACAGGGGGCTTCTATGGCTACACCTTC.

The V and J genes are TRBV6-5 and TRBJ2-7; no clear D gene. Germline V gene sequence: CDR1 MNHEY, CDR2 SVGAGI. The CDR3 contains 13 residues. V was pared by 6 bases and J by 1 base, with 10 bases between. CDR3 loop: CASRVGPSYEQYV. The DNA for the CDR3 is TGTGCCAGCAGGGTTGGGCCTTCCTACGAGCAGTACGTC.

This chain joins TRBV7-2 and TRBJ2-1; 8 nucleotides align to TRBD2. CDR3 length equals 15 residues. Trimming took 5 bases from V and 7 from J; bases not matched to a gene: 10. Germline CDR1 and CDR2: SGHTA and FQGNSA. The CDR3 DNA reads TGTGCCAGCAGCCCCCGGGGGGGCCTCCGAAATGAGCAGTTCTTC. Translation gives CASSPRGGLRNEQFF.

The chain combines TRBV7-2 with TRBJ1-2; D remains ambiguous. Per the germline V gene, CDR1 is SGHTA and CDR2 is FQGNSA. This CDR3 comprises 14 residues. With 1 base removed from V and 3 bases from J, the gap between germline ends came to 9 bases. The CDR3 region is CASSLERWDYGYTF. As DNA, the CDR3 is TGTGCCAGCAGCTTAGAGAGGTGGGACTATGGCTACACCTTC. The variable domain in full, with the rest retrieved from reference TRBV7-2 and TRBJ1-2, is GAGVSQSPSNKVTEKGKDVELRCDPISGHTALYWYRQSLGQGLEFLIYFQGNSAPDKSGLPSDRFSAERTGGSVSTLTIQRTQQEDSAVYLCASSLERWDYGYTFGSGTRLTVV.

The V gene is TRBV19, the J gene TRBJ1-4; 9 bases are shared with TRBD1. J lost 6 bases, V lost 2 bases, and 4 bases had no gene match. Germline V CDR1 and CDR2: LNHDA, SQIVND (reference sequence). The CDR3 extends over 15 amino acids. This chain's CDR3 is CASSITGTGYEKLFF. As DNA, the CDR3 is TGTGCCAGTAGTATAACAGGGACAGGGTATGAAAAACTGTTTTTT.

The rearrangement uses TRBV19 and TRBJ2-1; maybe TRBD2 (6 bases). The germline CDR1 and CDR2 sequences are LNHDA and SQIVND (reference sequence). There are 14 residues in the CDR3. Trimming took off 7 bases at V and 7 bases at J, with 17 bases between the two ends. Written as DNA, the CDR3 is TGTGCCAGTAAGGGCGGGGTTAGTAGAAATGAGCAGTTCTTC. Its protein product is CASKGGVSRNEQFF.

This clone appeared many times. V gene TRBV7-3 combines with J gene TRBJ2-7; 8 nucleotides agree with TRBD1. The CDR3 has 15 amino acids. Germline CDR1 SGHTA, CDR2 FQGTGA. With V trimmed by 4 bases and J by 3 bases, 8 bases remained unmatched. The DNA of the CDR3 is TGTGCCAGCAGCTCACAACCGACAGGGGTCTACGAGCAGTACTTC. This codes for CASSSQPTGVYEQYF.

This chain's CDR3 is CASSVEGGTGVYEQYF. CDR3 DNA sequence: TGTGCCAGCAGCGTAGAGGGAGGGACAGGGGTCTACGAGCAGTACTTC. The chain joins TRBV9 to TRBJ2-7, with 10 bases fitting TRBD1. Germline assignment: CDR1 SGDLS and CDR2 YYNGEE. Trimming removed 0 bases from V and 3 bases from J; junction bases left unmatched: 6. This CDR3 has 16 amino acids.

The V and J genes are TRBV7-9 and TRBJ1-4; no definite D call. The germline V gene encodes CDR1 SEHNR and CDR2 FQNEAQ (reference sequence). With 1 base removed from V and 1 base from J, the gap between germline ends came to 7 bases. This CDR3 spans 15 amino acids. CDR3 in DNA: TGTGCCAGCAGCTTAGGGGCGGGAACTAATGAAAAACTGTTTTTT. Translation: CASSLGAGTNEKLFF.

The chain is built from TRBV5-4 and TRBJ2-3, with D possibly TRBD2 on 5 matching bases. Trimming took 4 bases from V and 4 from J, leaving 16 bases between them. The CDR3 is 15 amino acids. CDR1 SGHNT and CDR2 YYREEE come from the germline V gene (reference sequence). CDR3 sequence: CASSTGIPRADTQYF. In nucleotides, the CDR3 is TGTGCCAGCAGCACCGGGATACCCCGAGCAGATACGCAGTATTTT.

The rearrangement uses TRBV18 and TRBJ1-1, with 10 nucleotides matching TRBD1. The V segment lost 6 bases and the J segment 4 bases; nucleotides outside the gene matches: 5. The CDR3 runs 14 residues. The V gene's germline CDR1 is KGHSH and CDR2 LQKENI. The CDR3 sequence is CASSFGTGVTEAFF. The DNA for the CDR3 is TGTGCCAGCTCTTTCGGGACAGGGGTCACTGAAGCTTTCTTT.

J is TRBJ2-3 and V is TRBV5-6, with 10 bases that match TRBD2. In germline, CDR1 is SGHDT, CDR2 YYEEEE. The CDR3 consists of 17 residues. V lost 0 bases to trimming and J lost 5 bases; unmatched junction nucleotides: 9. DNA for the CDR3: TGTGCCAGCAGCTTGGCCGGGACTAGCGCTGGGATAGATACGCAGTATTTT. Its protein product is CASSLAGTSAGIDTQYF.

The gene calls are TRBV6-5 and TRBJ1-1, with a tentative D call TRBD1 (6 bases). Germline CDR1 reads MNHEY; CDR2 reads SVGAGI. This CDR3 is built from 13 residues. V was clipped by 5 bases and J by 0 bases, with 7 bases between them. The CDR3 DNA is TGTGCCAGCAGTCAGGGGTTGAACACTGAAGCTTTCTTT. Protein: CASSQGLNTEAFF.

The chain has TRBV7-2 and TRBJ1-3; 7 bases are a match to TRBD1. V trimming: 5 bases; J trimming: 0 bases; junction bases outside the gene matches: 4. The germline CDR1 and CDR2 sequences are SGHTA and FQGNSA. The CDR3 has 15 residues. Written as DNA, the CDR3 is TGTGCCAGCAGCGCGGCAGGGGGCTCTGGAAACACCATATATTTT. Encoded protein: CASSAAGGSGNTIYF.